This record looks at one TCR beta chain sequence and its context. Its antigen is currently unknown. The data were obtained in a study of T-cell reconstitution after alpha-beta-depleted transplantation in children. Trimming removed 3 bases at V and 8 bases at J, with 7 bases between. The CDR3 loop spans 11 amino acids. Germline assignment: CDR1 MNHEY and CDR2 SMNVEV (reference sequence). A TCRbeta library incorporating unique molecular identifiers was prepared. One entry per CDR3 protein, called by TCRdb with MiXCR from the PCR reads. The sample contains 500,000 or so distinct CDR3 sequences, 10% to 12% of which appear only once. Study outcomes and limitations: One year post-transplant, T-cell counts and diversity were largely derived from T cells produced anew. Reports say that about two months after transplant, the alpha-beta T cells came out of several hundred graft clones that had expanded. Day-60 TCRbeta diversity that was high in some patients was derived from surviving recipient T cells and thymic progenitors.

V and J are TRBV27 and TRBJ1-1, with D hard to call. This TCR was sampled from a female patient aged 2 to 10 who had a stem cell transplant for aplastic anemia, so the T cells may come from the graft donor. The material was PBMCs, mostly from graft donor cells, obtained 180 days after TCRalphabeta/CD19-depleted stem cell transplant. The CDR3 nucleotides are TGTGCCAGCAGTTTTGGCAGGGAAGCTTTCTTT. Its protein is CASSFGREAFF.